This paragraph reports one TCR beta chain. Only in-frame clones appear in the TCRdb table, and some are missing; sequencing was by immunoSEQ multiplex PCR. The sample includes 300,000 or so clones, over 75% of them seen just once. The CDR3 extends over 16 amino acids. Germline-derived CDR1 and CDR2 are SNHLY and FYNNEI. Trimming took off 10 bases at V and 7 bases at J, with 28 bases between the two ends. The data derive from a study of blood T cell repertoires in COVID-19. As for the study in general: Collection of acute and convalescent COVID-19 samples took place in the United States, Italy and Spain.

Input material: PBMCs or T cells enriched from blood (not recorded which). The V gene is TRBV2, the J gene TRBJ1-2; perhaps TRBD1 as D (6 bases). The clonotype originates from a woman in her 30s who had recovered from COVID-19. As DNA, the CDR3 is TGTGCCATCTTTCGGGACAAAGGTTTTAATTGGGGTGGCTACACCTTC. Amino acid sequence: CAIFRDKGFNWGGYTF.